This TCR beta chain was sequenced in a study of CDR3 diversity in severe acne. This clonotype was detected only a few times. In germline, CDR1 is GTSNPN, CDR2 SVGIG (reference sequence). With V trimmed by 3 bases and J by 3 bases, 9 bases remained unmatched. There are 16 residues in the CDR3. TCRdb fed the PCR reads into MiXCR, producing one record per CDR3 protein. The sample records more than 85,000 distinct CDR3 sequences, over 45% being singletons. Sequences were obtained from blood. The source of this sequence is a male donor in good health, serving as a control. The chain combines TRBV30 with TRBJ2-7; 12 bases align to TRBD2. This CDR3 is CAWSLTSGSLLYEQYF. The DNA of the CDR3 is TGTGCCTGGAGCCTGACTAGCGGGAGCCTCCTCTACGAGCAGTACTTC. Using reference TRBV30 and TRBJ2-7 for the parts outside the CDR3, the full variable domain is SQTIHQWPATLVQPVGSPLSLECTVEGTSNPNLYWYRQAAGRGLQLLFYSVGIGQISSEVPQNLSASRPQDRQFILSSKKLLLSDSGFYLCAWSLTSGSLLYEQYFGPGTRLTVT.